This entry features one T cell receptor beta chain sequence. Its antigen is unidentified. This record comes from a study of T cell responses to AZD1222 COVID-19 vaccine. The study's findings and limits: Seropositive status at baseline applied to only 6 or 7 AZD1222 recipients.

Trimming shortened V by 1 base and J by 6 bases, and 13 bases separated the two germline ends. The CDR3 runs to 14 residues. CDR1 and CDR2 (germline): SGHNT, YYREEE (reference sequence). The method was immunoSEQ multiplex PCR; TCRdb's version includes in-frame clones alone and lacks a portion of them. Of roughly 80,000 clones detected, around nine tenths appear once; the ten largest clones hold more than 9%. Material: peripheral blood, obtained 28 days after the second AZD1222 dose. This TCR was sampled from an adult who received the AZD1222 COVID-19 vaccine. The chain couples TRBV5-4 to TRBJ1-1, with D possibly being TRBD1 (5 bases). CDR3 sequence: CASSLRRDVAEAFF. The CDR3 DNA is TGTGCCAGCAGCTTGCGCAGGGATGTCGCTGAAGCTTTCTTT.